This T cell receptor (beta chain) was identified in a study of T cells after yellow fever vaccination. Study-wide context: In the case of low-cell-number fractions, SMART-Seq v4 Ultra Low Input was used for preparation.

The CDR3 loop spans 13 amino acids. TCRdb analysed the 5' RACE reads with MiXCR anew, one entry per CDR3 protein. The sample holds fewer than 350,000 distinct CDR3 sequences; approximately 4% are singletons and the top ten take approximately 19%. On this clonotype: Germline is not matched at one junction end, which may reflect a read error.

V usage is TRBV12-3 or TRBV12-4 and J usage is TRBJ1-6, with D maybe TRBD1 (5 bases). The clonotype comes from a man aged 18 to 35 who received the YFV17D yellow fever vaccine. The specimen was PBMCs, collected 15 days after the yellow fever booster vaccination. The CDR3 sequence: CASSPQTVSPLPF. CDR3 nucleotides: TGTGCCAGCAGCCCCCAGACAGTTTCACCCCTCCCCTTT.